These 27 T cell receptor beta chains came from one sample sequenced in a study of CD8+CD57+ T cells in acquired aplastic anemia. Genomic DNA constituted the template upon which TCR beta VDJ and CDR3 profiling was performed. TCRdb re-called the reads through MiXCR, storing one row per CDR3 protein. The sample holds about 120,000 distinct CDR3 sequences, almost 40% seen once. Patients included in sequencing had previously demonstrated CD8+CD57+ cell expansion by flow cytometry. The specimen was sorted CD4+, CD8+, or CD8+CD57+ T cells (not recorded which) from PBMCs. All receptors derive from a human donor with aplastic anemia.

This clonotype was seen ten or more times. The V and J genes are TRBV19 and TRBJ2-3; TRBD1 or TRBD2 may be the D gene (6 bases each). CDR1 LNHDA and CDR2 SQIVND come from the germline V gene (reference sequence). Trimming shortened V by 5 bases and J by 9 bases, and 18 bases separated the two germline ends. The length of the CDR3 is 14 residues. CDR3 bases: TGTGCCAGTAGTCCGGGGGCCCGGCAGGAAACGCAGTATTTT. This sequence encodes CASSPGARQETQYF. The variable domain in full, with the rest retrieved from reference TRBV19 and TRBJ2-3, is DGGITQSPKYLFRKEGQNVTLSCEQNLNHDAMYWYRQDPGQGLRLIYYSQIVNDFQKGDIAEGYSVSREKKESFPLTVTSAQKNPTAFYLCASSPGARQETQYFGPGTRLTVL.

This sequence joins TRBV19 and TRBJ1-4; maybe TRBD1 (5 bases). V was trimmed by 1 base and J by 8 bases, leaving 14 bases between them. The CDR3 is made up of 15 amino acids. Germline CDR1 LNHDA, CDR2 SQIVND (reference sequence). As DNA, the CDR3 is TGTGCCAGTAGTATAGTCCGGGGACTAGTCGAAAAACTGTTTTTT. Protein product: CASSIVRGLVEKLFF.

The DNA of the CDR3 is TGTGCCAGCAGCCAAGATATCTCCGTACACTACGAGCAGTACTTC. Translating gives CASSQDISVHYEQYF. V usage is TRBV4-2 and J usage is TRBJ2-7, with D unclear. The germline V gene has CDR1 LGHNA and CDR2 YNFKEQ. Between the trimmed V and J ends, which lost 0 bases and 3 bases, there was a span of 12 bases. The CDR3 consists of 15 residues.

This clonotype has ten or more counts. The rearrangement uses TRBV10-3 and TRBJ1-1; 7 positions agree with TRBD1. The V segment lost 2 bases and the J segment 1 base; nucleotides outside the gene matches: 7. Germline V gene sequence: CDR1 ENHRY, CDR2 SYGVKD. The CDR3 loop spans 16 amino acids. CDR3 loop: CAISEPTGWGNTEAFF. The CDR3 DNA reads TGTGCCATCAGTGAGCCGACAGGGTGGGGGAACACTGAAGCTTTCTTT.

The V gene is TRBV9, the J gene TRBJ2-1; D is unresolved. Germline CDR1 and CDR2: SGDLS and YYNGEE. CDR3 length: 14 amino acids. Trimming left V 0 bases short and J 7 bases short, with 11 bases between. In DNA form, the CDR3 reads TGTGCCAGCAGCGTAGCAGTCTCCAAAAATGAGCAGTTCTTC. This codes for CASSVAVSKNEQFF. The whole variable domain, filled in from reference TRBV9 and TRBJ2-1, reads DSGVTQTPKHLITATGQRVTLRCSPRSGDLSVYWYQQSLDQGLQFLIQYYNGEERAKGNILERFSAQQFPDLHSELNLSSLELGDSALYFCASSVAVSKNEQFFGPGTRLTVL.

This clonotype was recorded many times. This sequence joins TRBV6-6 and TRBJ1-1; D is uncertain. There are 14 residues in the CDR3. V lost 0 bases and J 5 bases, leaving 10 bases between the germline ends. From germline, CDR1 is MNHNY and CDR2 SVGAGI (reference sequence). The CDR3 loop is CASSYSGSRTEAFF. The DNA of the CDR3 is TGTGCCAGCAGTTACTCCGGCAGTAGGACTGAAGCTTTCTTT.

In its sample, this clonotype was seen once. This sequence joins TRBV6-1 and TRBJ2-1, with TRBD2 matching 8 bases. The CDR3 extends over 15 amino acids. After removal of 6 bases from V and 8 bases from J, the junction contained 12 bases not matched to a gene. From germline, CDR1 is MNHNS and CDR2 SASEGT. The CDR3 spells CASRELAASWDEQFF. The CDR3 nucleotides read TGTGCCAGCAGAGAACTAGCGGCGTCTTGGGATGAGCAGTTCTTC.

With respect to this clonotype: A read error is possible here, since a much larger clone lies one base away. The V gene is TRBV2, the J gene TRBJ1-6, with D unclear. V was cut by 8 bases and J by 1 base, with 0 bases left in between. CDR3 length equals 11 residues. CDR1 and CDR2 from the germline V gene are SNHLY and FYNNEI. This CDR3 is CASSYNSPLHF. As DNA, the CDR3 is TGTGCCAGCTCCTATAATTCACCCCTCCACTTT.

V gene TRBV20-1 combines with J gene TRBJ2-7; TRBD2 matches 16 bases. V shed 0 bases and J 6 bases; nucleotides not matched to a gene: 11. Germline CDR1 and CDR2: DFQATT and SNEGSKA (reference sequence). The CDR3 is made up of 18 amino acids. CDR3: CSARDPGLAGGPYGEQYF. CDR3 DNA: TGCAGTGCTAGAGACCCGGGACTAGCGGGGGGGCCGTATGGCGAGCAGTACTTC.

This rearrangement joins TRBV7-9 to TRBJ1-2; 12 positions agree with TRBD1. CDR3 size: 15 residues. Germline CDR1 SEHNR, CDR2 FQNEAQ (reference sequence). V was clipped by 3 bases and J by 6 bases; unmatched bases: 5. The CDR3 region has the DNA TGTGCCAGCAGCTTGGGACAGGGGGCCTTTGATGGCTACACCTTC. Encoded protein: CASSLGQGAFDGYTF.

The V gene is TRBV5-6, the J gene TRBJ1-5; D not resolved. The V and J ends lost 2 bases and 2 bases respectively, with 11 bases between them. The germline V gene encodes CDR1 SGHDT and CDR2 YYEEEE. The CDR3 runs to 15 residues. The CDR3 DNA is TGTGCCAGCAGCTTCTGGGAGATAGGCAATCAGCCCCAGCATTTT. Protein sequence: CASSFWEIGNQPQHF.

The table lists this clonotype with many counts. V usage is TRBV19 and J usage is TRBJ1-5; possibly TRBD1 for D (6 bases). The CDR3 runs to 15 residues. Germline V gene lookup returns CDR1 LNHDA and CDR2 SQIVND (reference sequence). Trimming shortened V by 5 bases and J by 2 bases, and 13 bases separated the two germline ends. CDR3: CASSGGGGGNQPQHF. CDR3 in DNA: TGTGCCAGTAGTGGCGGGGGCGGGGGCAATCAGCCCCAGCATTTT. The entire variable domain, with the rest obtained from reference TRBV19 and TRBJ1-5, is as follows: DGGITQSPKYLFRKEGQNVTLSCEQNLNHDAMYWYRQDPGQGLRLIYYSQIVNDFQKGDIAEGYSVSREKKESFPLTVTSAQKNPTAFYLCASSGGGGGNQPQHFGDGTRLSIL.

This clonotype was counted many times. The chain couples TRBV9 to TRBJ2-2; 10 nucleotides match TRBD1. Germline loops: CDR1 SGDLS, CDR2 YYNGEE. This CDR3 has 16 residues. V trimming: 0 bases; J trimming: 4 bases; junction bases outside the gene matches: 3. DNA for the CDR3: TGTGCCAGCAGCGTAGGACAGGGGGCGGGCACCGGGGAGCTGTTTTTT. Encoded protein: CASSVGQGAGTGELFF.

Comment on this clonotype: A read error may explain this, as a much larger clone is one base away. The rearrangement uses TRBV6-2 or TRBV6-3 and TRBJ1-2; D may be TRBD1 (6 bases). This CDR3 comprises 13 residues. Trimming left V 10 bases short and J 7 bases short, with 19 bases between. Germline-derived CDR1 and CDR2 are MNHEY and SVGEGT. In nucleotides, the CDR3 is TGTGCCACCACTTCGGGGGGCGGCTGTGGCTACACCTTC. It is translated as CATTSGGGCGYTF.

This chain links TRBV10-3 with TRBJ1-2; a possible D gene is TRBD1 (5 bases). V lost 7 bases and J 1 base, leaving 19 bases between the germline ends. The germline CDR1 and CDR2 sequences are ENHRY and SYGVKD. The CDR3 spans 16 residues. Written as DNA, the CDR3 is TGTGCCATCAAGGACGGGGTGAGGGGATTTAACTATGGCTACACCTTC. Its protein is CAIKDGVRGFNYGYTF.

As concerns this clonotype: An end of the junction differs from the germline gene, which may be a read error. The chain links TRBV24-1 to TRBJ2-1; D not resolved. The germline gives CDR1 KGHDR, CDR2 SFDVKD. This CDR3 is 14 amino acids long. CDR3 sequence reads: CATSDPLPNKEQFF. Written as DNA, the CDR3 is TGTGCCACCAGTGACCCCCTGCCGAACAAAGAGCAGTTCTTC.

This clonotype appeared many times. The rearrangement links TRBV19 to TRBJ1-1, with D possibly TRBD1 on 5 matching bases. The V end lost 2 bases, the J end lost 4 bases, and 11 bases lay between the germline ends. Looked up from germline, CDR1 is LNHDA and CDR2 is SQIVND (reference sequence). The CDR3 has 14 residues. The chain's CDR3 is CASSILYRTTEAFF. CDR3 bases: TGTGCCAGTAGTATATTGTACAGGACCACTGAAGCTTTCTTT.

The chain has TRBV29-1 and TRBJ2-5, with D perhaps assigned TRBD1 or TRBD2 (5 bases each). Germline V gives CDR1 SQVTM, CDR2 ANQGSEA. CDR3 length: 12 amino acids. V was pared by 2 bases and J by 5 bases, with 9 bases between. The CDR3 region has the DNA TGCAGCGTTGAAAGAGGGGCCGAGACCCAGTACTTC. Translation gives CSVERGAETQYF.

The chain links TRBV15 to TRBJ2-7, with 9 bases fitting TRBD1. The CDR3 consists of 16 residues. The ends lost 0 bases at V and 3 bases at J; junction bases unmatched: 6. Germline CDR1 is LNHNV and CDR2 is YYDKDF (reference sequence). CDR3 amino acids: CATSREAGTGNYEQYF. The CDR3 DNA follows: TGTGCCACCAGCAGAGAGGCTGGGACAGGGAACTACGAGCAGTACTTC.

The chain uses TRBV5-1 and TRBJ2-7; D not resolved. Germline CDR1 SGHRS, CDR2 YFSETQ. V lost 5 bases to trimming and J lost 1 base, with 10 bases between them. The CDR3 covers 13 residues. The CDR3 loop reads CASSPIESYEQYF. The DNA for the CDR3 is TGCGCCAGCAGTCCTATAGAGTCCTACGAGCAGTACTTC.

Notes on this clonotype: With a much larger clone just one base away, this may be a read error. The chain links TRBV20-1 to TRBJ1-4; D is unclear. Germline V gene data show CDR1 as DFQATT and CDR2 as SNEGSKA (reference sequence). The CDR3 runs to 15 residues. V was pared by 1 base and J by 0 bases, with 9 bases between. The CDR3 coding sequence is TGCAGTGCTAGAGTGAGGTTTTCAACTAATGAAAAACTGTTTTTT. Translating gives CSARVRFSTNEKLFF.

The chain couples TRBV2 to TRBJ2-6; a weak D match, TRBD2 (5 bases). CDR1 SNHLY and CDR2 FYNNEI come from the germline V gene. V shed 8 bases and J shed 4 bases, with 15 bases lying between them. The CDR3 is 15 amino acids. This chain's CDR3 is CASSRNLAGANVLTF. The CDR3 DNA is TGTGCCAGCTCCCGGAACCTAGCCGGGGCCAACGTCCTGACTTTC.

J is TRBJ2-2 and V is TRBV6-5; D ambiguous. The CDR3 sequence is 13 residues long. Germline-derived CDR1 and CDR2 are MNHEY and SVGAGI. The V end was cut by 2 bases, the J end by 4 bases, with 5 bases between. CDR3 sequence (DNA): TGTGCCAGCAGTTACCTGACCACCGGGGAGCTGTTTTTT. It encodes CASSYLTTGELFF.

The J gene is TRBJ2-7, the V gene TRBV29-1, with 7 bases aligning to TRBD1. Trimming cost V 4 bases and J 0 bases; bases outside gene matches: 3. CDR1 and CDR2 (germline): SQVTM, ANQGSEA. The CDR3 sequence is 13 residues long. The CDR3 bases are TGCAGCGTTGGACAGGGCCTCTCCTACGAGCAGTACGTC. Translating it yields CSVGQGLSYEQYV.

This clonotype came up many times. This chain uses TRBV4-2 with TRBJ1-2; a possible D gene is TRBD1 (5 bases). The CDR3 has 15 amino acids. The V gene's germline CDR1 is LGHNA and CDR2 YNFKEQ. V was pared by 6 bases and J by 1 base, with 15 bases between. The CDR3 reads CASRTGPESNYGYTF. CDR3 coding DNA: TGTGCCAGCAGAACAGGACCCGAAAGTAACTATGGCTACACCTTC.

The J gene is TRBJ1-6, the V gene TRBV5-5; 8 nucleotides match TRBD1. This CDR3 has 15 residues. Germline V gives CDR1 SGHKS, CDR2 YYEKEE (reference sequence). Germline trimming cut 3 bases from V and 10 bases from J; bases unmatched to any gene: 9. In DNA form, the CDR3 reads TGTGCCAGCAGCTCCATGGCAGGGGGCCAGTCACCCCTCCACTTT. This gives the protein CASSSMAGGQSPLHF.

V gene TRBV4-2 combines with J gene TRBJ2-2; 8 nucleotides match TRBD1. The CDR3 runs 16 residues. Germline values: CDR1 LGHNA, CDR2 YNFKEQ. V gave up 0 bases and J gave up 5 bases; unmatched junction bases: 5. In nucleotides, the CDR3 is TGTGCCAGCAGCCAAGAAGTGACAGGGGTGACCGGGGAGCTGTTTTTT. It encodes CASSQEVTGVTGELFF.